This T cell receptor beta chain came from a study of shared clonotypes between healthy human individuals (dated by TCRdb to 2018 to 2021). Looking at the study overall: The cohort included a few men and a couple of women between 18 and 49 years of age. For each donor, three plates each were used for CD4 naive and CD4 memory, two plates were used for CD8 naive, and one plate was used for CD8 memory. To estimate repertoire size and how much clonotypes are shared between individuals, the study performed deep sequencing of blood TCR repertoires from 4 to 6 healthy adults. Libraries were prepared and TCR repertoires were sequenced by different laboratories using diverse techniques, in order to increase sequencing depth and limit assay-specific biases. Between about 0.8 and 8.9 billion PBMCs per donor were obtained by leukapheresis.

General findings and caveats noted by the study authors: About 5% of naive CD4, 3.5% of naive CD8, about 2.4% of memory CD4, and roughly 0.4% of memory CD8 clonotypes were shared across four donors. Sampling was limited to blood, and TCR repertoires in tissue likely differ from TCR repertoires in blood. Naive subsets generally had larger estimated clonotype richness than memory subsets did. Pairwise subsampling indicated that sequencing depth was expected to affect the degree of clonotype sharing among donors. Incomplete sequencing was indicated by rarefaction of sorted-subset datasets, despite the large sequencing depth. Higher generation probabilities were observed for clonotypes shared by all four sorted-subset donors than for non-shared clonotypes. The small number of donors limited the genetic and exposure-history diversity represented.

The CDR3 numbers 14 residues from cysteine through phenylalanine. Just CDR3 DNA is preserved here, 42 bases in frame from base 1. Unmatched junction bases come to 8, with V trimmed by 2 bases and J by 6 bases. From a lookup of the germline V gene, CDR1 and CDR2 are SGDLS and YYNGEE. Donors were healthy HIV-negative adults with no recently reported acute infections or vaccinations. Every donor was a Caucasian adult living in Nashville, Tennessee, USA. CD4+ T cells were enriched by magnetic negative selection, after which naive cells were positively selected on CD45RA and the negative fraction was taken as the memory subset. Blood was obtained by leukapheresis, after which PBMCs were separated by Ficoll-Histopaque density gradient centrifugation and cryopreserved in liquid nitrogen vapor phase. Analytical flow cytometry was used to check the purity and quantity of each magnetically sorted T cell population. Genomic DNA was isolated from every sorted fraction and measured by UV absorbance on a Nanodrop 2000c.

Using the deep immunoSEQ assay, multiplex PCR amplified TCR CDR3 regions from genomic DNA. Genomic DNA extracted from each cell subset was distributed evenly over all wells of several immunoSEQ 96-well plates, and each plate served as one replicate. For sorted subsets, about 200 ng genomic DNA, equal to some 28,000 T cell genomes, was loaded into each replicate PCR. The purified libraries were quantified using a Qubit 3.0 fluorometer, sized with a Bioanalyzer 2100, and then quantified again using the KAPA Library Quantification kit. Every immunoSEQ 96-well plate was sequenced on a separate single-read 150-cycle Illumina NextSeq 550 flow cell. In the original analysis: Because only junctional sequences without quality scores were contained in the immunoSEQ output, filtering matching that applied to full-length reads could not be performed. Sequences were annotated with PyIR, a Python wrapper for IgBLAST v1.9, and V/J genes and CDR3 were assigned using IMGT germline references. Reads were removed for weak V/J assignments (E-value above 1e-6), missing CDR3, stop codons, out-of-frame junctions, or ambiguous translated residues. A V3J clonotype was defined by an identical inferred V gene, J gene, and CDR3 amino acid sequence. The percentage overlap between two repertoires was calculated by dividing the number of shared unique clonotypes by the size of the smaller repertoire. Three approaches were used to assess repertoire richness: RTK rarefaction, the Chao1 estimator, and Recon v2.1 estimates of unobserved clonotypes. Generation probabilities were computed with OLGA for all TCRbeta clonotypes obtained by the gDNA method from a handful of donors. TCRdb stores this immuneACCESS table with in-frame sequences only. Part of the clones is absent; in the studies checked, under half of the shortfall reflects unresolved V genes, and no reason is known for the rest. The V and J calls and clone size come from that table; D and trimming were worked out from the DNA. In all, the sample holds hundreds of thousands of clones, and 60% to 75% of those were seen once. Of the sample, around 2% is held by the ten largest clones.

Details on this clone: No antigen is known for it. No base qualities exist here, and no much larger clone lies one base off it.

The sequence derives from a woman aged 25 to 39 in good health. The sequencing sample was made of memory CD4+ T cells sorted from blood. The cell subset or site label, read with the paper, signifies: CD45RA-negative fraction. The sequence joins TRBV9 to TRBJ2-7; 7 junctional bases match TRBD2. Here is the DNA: TGTGCCAGCAGCGTTAGAAGCGGGACCTCCGAGCAGTACTTC. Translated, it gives CASSVRSGTSEQYF.